The 5 T cell receptor beta chains in this list originate from one sample, sequenced in a study of technical replicates of blood from a few donors (dated by TCRdb to about 2017). Libraries came from the immunoSEQ multiplex PCR assay. As stored in TCRdb, this immuneACCESS dataset retains in-frame rearrangements with V and J assigned. A fraction of the clones does not appear; measured against another copy, unresolved V genes explain less than half of the discrepancy, and the remainder lacks a known reason. For this sample the table gives roughly 82,000 clones, of which approximately 90% were detected only once. The ten largest account for approximately 0.27% of the sample. The sample taken for sequencing was T cells isolated from PBMCs. Receptor source: a human donor in good health.

The genes are TRBV4-2 and TRBJ2-1; TRBD2 matches 8 bases. Germline-derived CDR1 and CDR2 are LGHNA and YNFKEQ. Germline trimming cut 4 bases from V and 8 bases from J; bases unmatched to any gene: 13. The CDR3 is made up of 16 amino acids. CDR3 amino acids: CASSPLSGGGVYEQFF. The DNA of the CDR3 is TGTGCCAGCAGCCCCCTATCGGGGGGGGGTGTCTATGAGCAGTTCTTC.

The chain recombines TRBV7-2 with TRBJ1-2; D is undetermined. The CDR3 runs to 13 residues. V shed 1 base and J shed 3 bases, with 6 bases lying between them. Germline loops: CDR1 SGHTA, CDR2 FQGNSA. CDR3 sequence reads: CASSLGTDYGYTF. DNA for the CDR3: TGTGCCAGCAGCTTAGGAACAGACTATGGCTACACCTTC.

This chain connects TRBV6-1 to TRBJ1-5; D gene unclear. The ends were cut back, 1 base at V and 9 bases at J, with 13 bases in the middle. CDR1 and CDR2 from the germline V gene are MNHNS and SASEGT. The CDR3 length is 14 residues. CDR3 nucleotides: TGTGCCAGCAGTGAAGTTGACGGCCCGGGGCCCCAGCATTTT. Its protein product is CASSEVDGPGPQHF.

Here the CDR3 reads CASRGGGPLNNEQFF. For the CDR3, the DNA is TGTGCCAGCAGGGGGGGAGGCCCGCTGAACAATGAGCAGTTCTTC. The chain uses TRBV9 and TRBJ2-1; a possible D gene is TRBD2 (6 bases). CDR3 length equals 15 residues. Trimming stripped 5 bases from V and 5 bases from J, with 17 bases between. Germline V gene lookup returns CDR1 SGDLS and CDR2 YYNGEE.

This clone was found once. The rearrangement joins TRBV7-9 to TRBJ1-2; 9 nucleotides line up with TRBD1. J gave up 8 bases and V 1 base, and 8 bases lay outside the gene matches. This CDR3 has 15 residues. Germline V gives CDR1 SEHNR, CDR2 FQNEAQ (reference sequence). CDR3 residues: CASSLDLQGAQGYTF. CDR3 nucleotides: TGTGCCAGCAGCTTAGATTTACAGGGGGCGCAAGGCTACACCTTC.